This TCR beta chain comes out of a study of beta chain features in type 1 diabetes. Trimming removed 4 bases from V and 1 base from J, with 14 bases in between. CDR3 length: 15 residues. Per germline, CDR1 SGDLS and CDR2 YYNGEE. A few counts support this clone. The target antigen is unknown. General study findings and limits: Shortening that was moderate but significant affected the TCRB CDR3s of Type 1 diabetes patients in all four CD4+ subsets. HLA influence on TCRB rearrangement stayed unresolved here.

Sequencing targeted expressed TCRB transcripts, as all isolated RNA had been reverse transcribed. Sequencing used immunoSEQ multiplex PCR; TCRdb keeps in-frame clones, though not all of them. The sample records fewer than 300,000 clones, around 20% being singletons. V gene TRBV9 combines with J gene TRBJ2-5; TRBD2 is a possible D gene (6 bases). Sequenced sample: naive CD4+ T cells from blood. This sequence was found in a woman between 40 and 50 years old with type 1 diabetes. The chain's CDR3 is CASSSSAGLQETQYF. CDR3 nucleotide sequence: TGTGCCAGCAGCTCCTCGGCGGGACTCCAAGAGACCCAGTACTTC.